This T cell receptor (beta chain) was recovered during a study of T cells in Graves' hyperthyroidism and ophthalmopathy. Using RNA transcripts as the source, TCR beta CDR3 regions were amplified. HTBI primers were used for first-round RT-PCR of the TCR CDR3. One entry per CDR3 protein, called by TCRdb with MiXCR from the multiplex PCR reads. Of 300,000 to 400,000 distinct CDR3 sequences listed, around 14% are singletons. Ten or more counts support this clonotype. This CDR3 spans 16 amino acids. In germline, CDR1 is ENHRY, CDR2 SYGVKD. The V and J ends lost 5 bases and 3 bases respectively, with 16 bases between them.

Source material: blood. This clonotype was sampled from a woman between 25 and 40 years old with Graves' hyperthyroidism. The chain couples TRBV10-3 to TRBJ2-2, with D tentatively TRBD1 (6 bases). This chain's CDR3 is CAISPVQGEYTGELFF. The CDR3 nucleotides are TGTGCCATCAGTCCTGTACAGGGAGAATACACCGGGGAGCTGTTTTTT.